This T cell receptor beta chain was identified during a study of cytomegalovirus exposure and HLA in healthy donors. Study outcomes and limitations: The classifier reportedly diagnosed cytomegalovirus status with high specificity and sensitivity. The listing of roughly 160 TCR beta chains classed them as cytomegalovirus-associated.

With respect to this clone: Antigen specificity is unknown.

The PCR contained 60 Vbeta and 13 Jbeta primers. Data came from immunoSEQ multiplex PCR; TCRdb stores just in-frame clones and leaves some out. The sample lists 130,000 to 150,000 clones, just under 70% occurring once. The clonotype originates from a man aged 60-69 years in good health and CMV-seronegative. The specimen was PBMCs.

CDR3 sequence reads: CATSRPGGVEKLFF. CDR3 DNA sequence: TGTGCCACCAGCAGGCCCGGAGGGGTTGAAAAACTGTTTTTT. This sequence joins TRBV15 and TRBJ1-4; D is perhaps TRBD1 (5 bases). V shed 3 bases and J shed 7 bases, with 12 bases lying between them. Germline-derived CDR1 and CDR2 are LNHNV and YYDKDF (reference sequence). The CDR3 runs 14 residues. Together with reference TRBV15 and TRBJ1-4, the CDR3 gives the full variable domain: DAMVIQNPRYQVTQFGKPVTLSCSQTLNHNVMYWYQQKSSQAPKLLFHYYDKDFNNEADTPDNFQSRRPNTSFCFLDIRSPGLGDTAMYLCATSRPGGVEKLFFGSGTQLSVL.